Presented here are 31 T cell receptor beta chains from one specimen sequenced in a study of cytomegalovirus exposure and HLA in healthy donors. It was with 60 Vbeta and 13 Jbeta primers that the PCR ran. The assay was immunoSEQ multiplex PCR, and TCRdb's table has in-frame clones only and misses some. The sample shows some 190,000 clones, around four fifths of them seen only once. The source material was PBMCs. The receptors derive from a woman aged 25 to 39 in good health and CMV-seronegative.

This chain uses TRBV5-6 with TRBJ2-7, with TRBD1 matching 7 bases. CDR1 is SGHDT and CDR2 is YYEEEE in the germline V gene. After removal of 2 bases from V and 2 bases from J, the junction contained 4 bases not matched to a gene. This CDR3 spans 14 amino acids. CDR3 nucleotides: TGTGCCAGCAGCTTTACAGGGGAAGCCTACGAGCAGTACTTC. It specifies CASSFTGEAYEQYF.

In DNA form, the CDR3 reads TGTGCCAGCAGCAGTAGACAGTACCAAGAGACCCAGTACTTC. As protein: CASSSRQYQETQYF. The chain couples TRBV5-4 to TRBJ2-5; possible D gene TRBD1, 5 bases. The CDR3 spans 14 residues. Trimming took off 4 bases at V and 0 bases at J, with 10 bases between the two ends. Per germline, CDR1 SGHNT and CDR2 YYREEE (reference sequence).

This rearrangement joins TRBV30 to TRBJ2-7; TRBD1 matches at 9 bases. Germline trimming cut 5 bases from V and 7 bases from J; bases unmatched to any gene: 9. The CDR3 contains 13 residues. Germline assignment: CDR1 GTSNPN and CDR2 SVGIG (reference sequence). CDR3 loop: CAWQSGTGTEQYF. The CDR3, as DNA: TGTGCCTGGCAGTCCGGGACAGGGACAGAGCAGTACTTC.

The chain links TRBV2 to TRBJ1-1, with D unresolved. CDR1 is SNHLY, CDR2 FYNNEI, per germline. V lost 7 bases and J lost 1, with 13 bases in between. This CDR3 contains 14 residues. For the CDR3, the DNA is TGTGCCAGCACCCAAGACACCTCGAACACTGAAGCTTTCTTT. Encoded protein: CASTQDTSNTEAFF.

This chain joins TRBV2 and TRBJ1-2, with 7 positions matching TRBD1. The ends lost 6 bases at V and 2 bases at J; junction bases unmatched: 9. This CDR3 spans 15 amino acids. Germline V CDR1 and CDR2: SNHLY, FYNNEI. The CDR3 bases are TGTGCCAGCAGGCAGGGGGTTGATACGAACTATGGCTACACCTTC. Amino acid sequence: CASRQGVDTNYGYTF.

The chain uses TRBV2 and TRBJ2-5; D gene uncertain. CDR3 length equals 11 residues. The germline CDR1 and CDR2 sequences are SNHLY and FYNNEI. V lost 3 bases and J lost 4, with 3 bases in between. This CDR3 is CASSDSETQYF. For the CDR3, the DNA is TGTGCCAGCAGTGACTCAGAGACCCAGTACTTC. The whole variable domain, filled in from reference TRBV2 and TRBJ2-5, reads EPEVTQTPSHQVTQMGQEVILRCVPISNHLYFYWYRQILGQKVEFLVSFYNNEISEKSEIFDDQFSVERPDGSNFTLKIRSTKLEDSAMYFCASSDSETQYFGPGTRLLVL.

This clone was observed a few times. The V call is TRBV6-5, the J call TRBJ1-5; TRBD1 is a possible D gene (5 bases). V lost 6 bases and J lost 7, with 16 bases in between. The CDR3 has 14 amino acids. Germline assignment: CDR1 MNHEY and CDR2 SVGAGI. CDR3: CASSPGGVRQPQHF. The CDR3 bases are TGTGCCAGCAGCCCGGGGGGGGTACGCCAGCCCCAGCATTTT.

The J gene is TRBJ1-1, the V gene TRBV29-1; D is unresolved. V dropped 7 bases and J dropped 5 bases, with 14 bases sitting between them. This CDR3 region has 12 residues. Germline values: CDR1 SQVTM, CDR2 ANQGSEA. The CDR3 nucleotides read TGCAGCGCCACAAGGGCGGGGACTGAAGCTTTCTTT. Protein product: CSATRAGTEAFF.

J is TRBJ2-2 and V is TRBV18; TRBD2 matches 12 bases. This CDR3 has 16 amino acids. Germline-derived CDR1 and CDR2 are KGHSH and LQKENI. The junction had 1 base not matched to a gene; V was cut back by 1 base and J by 4 bases. CDR3 sequence (DNA): TGTGCCAGCTCACCACGGGGACTAGCGGGCACCGGGGAGCTGTTTTTT. It translates to CASSPRGLAGTGELFF.

The J gene is TRBJ2-7, the V gene TRBV11-2; maybe TRBD2 (5 bases). Trimming removed 5 bases at V and 4 bases at J, with 27 bases between. Germline V gives CDR1 SGHAT, CDR2 FQNNGV. CDR3 length: 18 residues. The CDR3 region has the DNA TGTGCCAGCAGCAATTTCCGGTTCCCGGACCACCGGGGTTACGAGCAGTACTTC. It encodes CASSNFRFPDHRGYEQYF. Full variable domain (rest looked up from reference TRBV11-2 and TRBJ2-7): EAGVAQSPRYKIIEKRQSVAFWCNPISGHATLYWYQQILGQGPKLLIQFQNNGVVDDSQLPKDRFSAERLKGVDSTLKIQPAKLEDSAVYLCASSNFRFPDHRGYEQYFGPGTRLTVT.

The V and J genes are TRBV4-1 and TRBJ2-3, with TRBD2 identical over 12 bases. The V gene's germline CDR1 is MGHRA and CDR2 YSYEKL. The CDR3 extends over 16 amino acids. The V segment lost 4 bases and the J segment 5 bases; nucleotides outside the gene matches: 7. CDR3 DNA sequence: TGCGCCAGCAGCCGTATACTAGCGGGGGGTGGAGATACGCAGTATTTT. Translation gives CASSRILAGGGDTQYF.

The V and J genes are TRBV5-1 and TRBJ1-2; 7 bases are shared with TRBD1. With V trimmed by 0 bases and J by 6 bases, 8 bases remained unmatched. This CDR3 region has 15 residues. The germline V gene encodes CDR1 SGHRS and CDR2 YFSETQ. This CDR3 is CASSLDRGGGDGYTF. In DNA, the CDR3 is TGCGCCAGCAGCTTGGACAGGGGAGGAGGGGATGGCTACACCTTC.

The V gene is TRBV6-5, the J gene TRBJ2-7; 8 nucleotides align to TRBD1. CDR1 and CDR2 from the germline V gene are MNHEY and SVGAGI. There are 14 residues in the CDR3. The V and J ends lost 8 bases and 6 bases, in that order; junction bases with no gene match: 12. CDR3 loop: CASRDVTGASEQYF. The CDR3 bases are TGTGCCAGCCGGGACGTGACAGGGGCATCCGAGCAGTACTTC.

This clone was detected a few times. V and J are TRBV7-3 and TRBJ2-5; TRBD1 agrees at 11 bases. The CDR3 runs to 15 residues. V dropped 7 bases and J dropped 5; count of bases not matched to a gene: 9. Germline V gene sequence: CDR1 SGHTA, CDR2 FQGTGA. This CDR3 reads CASNRTGGGFETQYF. Here the CDR3 DNA reads TGTGCCAGCAACCGGACAGGGGGCGGATTCGAGACCCAGTACTTC.

This chain links TRBV6-1 with TRBJ2-1; 8 nucleotides agree with TRBD2. The V gene end was trimmed by 8 bases and the J gene end by 7 bases; junction bases not matched to a gene: 13. The germline V gene has CDR1 MNHNS and CDR2 SASEGT. The CDR3 totals 15 residues. CDR3: CASGIPGLEGNEQFF. CDR3 coding DNA: TGTGCCAGCGGGATACCGGGACTAGAGGGGAATGAGCAGTTCTTC.

V gene TRBV19 combines with J gene TRBJ1-4; D remains ambiguous. From germline, CDR1 is LNHDA and CDR2 SQIVND (reference sequence). Trimming took off 4 bases at V and 0 bases at J, with 9 bases between the two ends. This CDR3 comprises 15 residues. The CDR3 bases are TGTGCCAGTAGTAGGAGGGTTGCAACTAATGAAAAACTGTTTTTT. Translating gives CASSRRVATNEKLFF.

The J gene is TRBJ2-7, the V gene TRBV11-1; D is undetermined. The CDR3 extends over 15 amino acids. The V end was cut by 3 bases, the J end by 0 bases, with 12 bases between. Germline V CDR1 and CDR2: SGHAT, FQDESV (reference sequence). The DNA of the CDR3 is TGTGCCAGCAGCTTGTTAGGAGTTAGCTCCTACGAGCAGTACTTC. As protein: CASSLLGVSSYEQYF.

The V call is TRBV7-2, the J call TRBJ2-7; a possible D gene is TRBD1 (6 bases). Trimming removed 4 bases from V and 6 bases from J, with 19 bases in between. Germline-derived CDR1 and CDR2 are SGHTA and FQGNSA. The CDR3 spans 15 residues. The CDR3 coding sequence is TGTGCCAGCAGCTCACAACAGGGTAGGTCTGGCGAGCAGTACTTC. Protein: CASSSQQGRSGEQYF.

The chain combines TRBV18 with TRBJ2-3; a weak D match, TRBD2 (5 bases). The CDR3 sequence is 12 residues long. CDR1 KGHSH and CDR2 LQKENI come from the germline V gene. V gave up 6 bases and J gave up 1 base, with 5 bases separating them. CDR3: CASSGGTDTQYF. In DNA form, the CDR3 reads TGTGCCAGCTCGGGAGGCACAGATACGCAGTATTTT.

The rearrangement links TRBV5-1 to TRBJ2-7; D is perhaps TRBD1 (6 bases). The V gene lost 2 bases and the J gene lost 3 bases, with 12 bases spanning the gap. The CDR3 loop spans 14 amino acids. CDR1 is SGHRS, CDR2 YFSETQ, per germline. In DNA form, the CDR3 reads TGCGCCAGCAGCTTTGGGCTAGGGGGCTACGAGCAGTACTTC. It yields the protein CASSFGLGGYEQYF.

The V and J genes are TRBV12-2 and TRBJ2-1; the table's D call TRBD1 went unverified against the DNA. TRBV12-2 is a listed pseudogene. This CDR3 is built from 18 residues. The CDR3 nucleotides are TGTGCAAGTCGCTTACCCTTCGACAGGGTTGCGGGGTACAATGAGCAGTTCTTC. This translates into CASRLPFDRVAGYNEQFF.

This clone showed up just once. The genes are TRBV19 and TRBJ1-1; D gene uncertain. V lost 3 bases and J lost 1, with 9 bases in between. Germline CDR1 and CDR2: LNHDA and SQIVND (reference sequence). The CDR3 extends over 14 amino acids. The CDR3, as DNA: TGTGCCAGTAGTATTCAGGCGGGGAACACTGAAGCTTTCTTT. Translated, it gives CASSIQAGNTEAFF.

The rearrangement links TRBV5-1 to TRBJ2-7; 9 bases line up with TRBD1. Looked up from germline, CDR1 is SGHRS and CDR2 is YFSETQ. The CDR3 runs 16 residues. After removal of 0 bases from V and 0 bases from J, the junction contained 4 bases not matched to a gene. In DNA form, the CDR3 reads TGCGCCAGCAGCTTGGCCTGGGACAGGGTCTCCTACGAGCAGTACTTC. It translates to CASSLAWDRVSYEQYF.

This chain joins TRBV7-8 and TRBJ1-2; D is unclear. This CDR3 spans 13 amino acids. The V and J ends lost 1 base and 4 bases respectively, with 7 bases between them. Per the germline V gene, CDR1 is SGHVS and CDR2 is FQNEAQ. CDR3 residues: CASSLEAVYGYTF. The CDR3 bases are TGTGCCAGCAGCTTAGAAGCGGTCTATGGCTACACCTTC.

The chain uses TRBV5-1 and TRBJ2-5; 8 bases are shared with TRBD2. The trim removed 3 bases at V and 1 base at J, leaving 2 bases unmatched. The germline V gene has CDR1 SGHRS and CDR2 YFSETQ. The CDR3 sequence is 14 residues long. The CDR3 DNA follows: TGCGCCAGCAGCTCTACTAGCGGCCAAGAGACCCAGTACTTC. It translates to CASSSTSGQETQYF.

The rearrangement uses TRBV9 and TRBJ1-2, with 7 bases matching TRBD1. J lost 2 bases, V lost 7 bases, and 2 bases had no gene match. Germline CDR1 and CDR2: SGDLS and YYNGEE. The length of the CDR3 is 12 residues. The CDR3 loop reads CASRTGNYGYTF. The DNA of the CDR3 is TGTGCCAGCCGGACAGGCAACTATGGCTACACCTTC.

There are a few counts of this clone. In nucleotides, the CDR3 is TGTGCCAGCAGTAAGGCTAGCGGGGAATTCAATGAGCAGTTCTTC. Protein product: CASSKASGEFNEQFF. The chain joins TRBV6-4 to TRBJ2-1; 9 positions match TRBD2. From germline, CDR1 is MRHNA and CDR2 SNTAGT. This CDR3 has 15 amino acids. V trimming: 5 bases; J trimming: 6 bases; junction bases outside the gene matches: 8.

The chain is built from TRBV29-1 and TRBJ2-3, with 8 nucleotides matching TRBD1. The CDR3 is 13 residues long. The germline V gene encodes CDR1 SQVTM and CDR2 ANQGSEA. J lost 2 bases, V lost 6 bases, and 4 bases had no gene match. In DNA, the CDR3 is TGCAGCGTCCCGGGACAGGACACAGATACGCAGTATTTT. This encodes CSVPGQDTDTQYF.

The chain has TRBV9 and TRBJ1-5; 9 nucleotides match TRBD1. V lost 3 bases and J lost 11; bases outside the gene matches: 9. The germline gives CDR1 SGDLS, CDR2 YYNGEE. The CDR3 consists of 14 residues. The DNA of the CDR3 is TGTGCCAGCAGCGAGGGGGGACAGGGCCGGGCCCAGCATTTT. It encodes CASSEGGQGRAQHF. Complete variable domain (other parts from reference TRBV9 and TRBJ1-5): DSGVTQTPKHLITATGQRVTLRCSPRSGDLSVYWYQQSLDQGLQFLIQYYNGEERAKGNILERFSAQQFPDLHSELNLSSLELGDSALYFCASSEGGQGRAQHFGDGTRLSIL.

The chain combines TRBV9 with TRBJ2-5; perhaps TRBD1 as D (5 bases). This CDR3 is built from 16 residues. Trimming shortened V by 0 bases and J by 3 bases, and 15 bases separated the two germline ends. Looked up from germline, CDR1 is SGDLS and CDR2 is YYNGEE. The CDR3 spells CASSVGNRGPEETQYF. The DNA for the CDR3 is TGTGCCAGCAGCGTAGGTAATAGGGGCCCTGAAGAGACCCAGTACTTC.

This clone was detected only once. V usage is TRBV7-9 and J usage is TRBJ2-1; 9 bases align to TRBD1. Germline loops: CDR1 SEHNR, CDR2 FQNEAQ (reference sequence). The CDR3 is 14 residues long. V gave up 6 bases and J gave up 5 bases; unmatched junction bases: 5. Written as DNA, the CDR3 is TGTGCCAGCAGACGACAGGGGGATCACAATGAGCAGTTCTTC. This sequence encodes CASRRQGDHNEQFF. The full variable domain, with the rest looked up from reference TRBV7-9 and TRBJ2-1, is DTGVSQNPRHKITKRGQNVTFRCDPISEHNRLYWYRQTLGQGPEFLTYFQNEAQLEKSRLLSDRFSAERPKGSFSTLEIQRTEQGDSAMYLCASRRQGDHNEQFFGPGTRLTVL.